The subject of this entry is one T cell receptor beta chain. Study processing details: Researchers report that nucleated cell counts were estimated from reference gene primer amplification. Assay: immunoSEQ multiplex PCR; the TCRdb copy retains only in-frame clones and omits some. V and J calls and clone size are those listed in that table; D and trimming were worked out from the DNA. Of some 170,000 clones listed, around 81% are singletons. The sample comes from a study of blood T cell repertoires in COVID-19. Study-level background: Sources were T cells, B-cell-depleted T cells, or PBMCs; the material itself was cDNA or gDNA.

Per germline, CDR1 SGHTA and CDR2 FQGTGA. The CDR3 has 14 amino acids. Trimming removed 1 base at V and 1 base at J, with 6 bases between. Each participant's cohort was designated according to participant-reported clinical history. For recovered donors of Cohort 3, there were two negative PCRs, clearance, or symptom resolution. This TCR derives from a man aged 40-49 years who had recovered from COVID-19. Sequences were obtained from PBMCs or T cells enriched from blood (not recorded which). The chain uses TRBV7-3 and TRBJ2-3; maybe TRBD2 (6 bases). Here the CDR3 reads CASSLSGGTDTQYF. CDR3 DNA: TGTGCCAGCAGCTTAAGCGGGGGCACAGATACGCAGTATTTT.